This TCR beta chain was retrieved from a study of shared clonotypes between healthy human individuals. Findings of the study overall: The diversity represented, both genetic and in exposure history, was limited by few donors.

The investigators split CD4+ cells into a CD45RA+ naive subset and a CD45RA-negative memory subset. The germline V gene has CDR1 SGHDN and CDR2 FVKESK. The germline V and J ends were trimmed by 5 bases and 1 base, with 8 bases remaining between them. CDR3 size: 13 residues. The assay was carried out at the deep level. Generated by immunoSEQ multiplex PCR, the TCRdb table keeps only in-frame clones and is missing some. The sample comprises 2 million to 2.5 million clones, just over 90% of which are singletons, and 0.35% to 0.45% rests with the top ten. About this clone: The antigen is undetermined.

The V and J genes are TRBV14 and TRBJ1-2; TRBD1 might be the D (5 bases). This receptor was identified in a man younger than 35 in good health. Some clones in this sample may be carry-over from other donors' samples. Sequencing input: naive CD4+ T cells from PBMCs. Subset meaning: CD45RA+ positively selected. The CDR3, as DNA: TGTGCCAGCAGCGAACAGGTTAACTATGGCTACACCTTC. It translates to CASSEQVNYGYTF.